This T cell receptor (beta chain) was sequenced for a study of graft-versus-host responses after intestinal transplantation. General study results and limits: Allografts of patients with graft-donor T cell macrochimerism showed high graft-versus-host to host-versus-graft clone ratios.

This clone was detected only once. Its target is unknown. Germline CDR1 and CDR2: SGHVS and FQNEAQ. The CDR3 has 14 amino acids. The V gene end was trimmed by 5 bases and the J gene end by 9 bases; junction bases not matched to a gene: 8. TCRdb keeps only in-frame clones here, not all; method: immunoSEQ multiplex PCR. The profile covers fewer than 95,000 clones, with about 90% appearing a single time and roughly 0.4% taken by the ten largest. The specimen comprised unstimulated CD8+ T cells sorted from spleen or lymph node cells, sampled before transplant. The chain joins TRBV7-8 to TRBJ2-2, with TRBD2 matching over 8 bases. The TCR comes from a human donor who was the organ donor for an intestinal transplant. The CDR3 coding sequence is TGTGCCAGCAGCCCAGAGATAGCGGGGAGGGAGCTGTTTTTT. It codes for CASSPEIAGRELFF.